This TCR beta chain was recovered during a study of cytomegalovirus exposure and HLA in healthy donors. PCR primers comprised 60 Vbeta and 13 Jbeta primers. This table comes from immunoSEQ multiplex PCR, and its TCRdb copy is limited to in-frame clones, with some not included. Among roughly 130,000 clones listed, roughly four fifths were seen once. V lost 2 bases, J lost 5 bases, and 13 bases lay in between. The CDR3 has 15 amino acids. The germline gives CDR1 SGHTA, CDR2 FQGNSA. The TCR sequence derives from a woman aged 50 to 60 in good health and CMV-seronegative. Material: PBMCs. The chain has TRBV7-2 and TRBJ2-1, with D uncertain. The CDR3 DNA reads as TGTGCCAGCAGCTTAAACAAGGCTAGTCACAATGAGCAGTTCTTC. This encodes CASSLNKASHNEQFF.